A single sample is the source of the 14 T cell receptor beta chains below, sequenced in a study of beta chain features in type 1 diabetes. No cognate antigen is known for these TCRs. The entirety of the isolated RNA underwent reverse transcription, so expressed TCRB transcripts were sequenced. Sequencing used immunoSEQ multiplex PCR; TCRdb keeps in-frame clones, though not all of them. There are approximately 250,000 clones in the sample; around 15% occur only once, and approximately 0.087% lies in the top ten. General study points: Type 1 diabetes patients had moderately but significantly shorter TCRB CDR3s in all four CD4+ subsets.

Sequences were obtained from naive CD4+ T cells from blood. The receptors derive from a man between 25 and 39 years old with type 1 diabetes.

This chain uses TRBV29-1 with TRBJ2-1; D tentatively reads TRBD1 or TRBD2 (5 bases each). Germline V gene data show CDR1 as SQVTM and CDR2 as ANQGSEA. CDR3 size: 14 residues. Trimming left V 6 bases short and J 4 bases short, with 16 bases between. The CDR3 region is CSVNTGQSYNEQFF. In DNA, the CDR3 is TGCAGCGTGAATACGGGGCAAAGTTACAATGAGCAGTTCTTC.

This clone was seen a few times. As DNA, the CDR3 is TGTGCCAGCAGTTTATTAGGGAGGGAGACCCAGTACTTC. Protein product: CASSLLGRETQYF. The J gene is TRBJ2-5, the V gene TRBV28, with D tentatively TRBD2 (6 bases). The germline V gene encodes CDR1 MDHEN and CDR2 SYDVKM. CDR3 length: 13 residues. V lost 1 base and J 5 bases, leaving 8 bases between the germline ends.

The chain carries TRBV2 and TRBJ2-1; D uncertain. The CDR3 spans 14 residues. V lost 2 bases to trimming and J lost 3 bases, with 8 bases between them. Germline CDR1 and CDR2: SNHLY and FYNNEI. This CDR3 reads CASSEWLVYNEQFF. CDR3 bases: TGTGCCAGCAGTGAATGGCTGGTCTACAATGAGCAGTTCTTC.

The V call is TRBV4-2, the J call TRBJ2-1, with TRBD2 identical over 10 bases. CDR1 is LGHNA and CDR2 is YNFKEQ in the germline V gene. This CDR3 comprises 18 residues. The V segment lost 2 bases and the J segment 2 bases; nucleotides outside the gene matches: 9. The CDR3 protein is CASSQRWASGSPYNEQFF. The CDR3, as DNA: TGTGCCAGCAGCCAAAGGTGGGCTAGCGGGAGTCCCTACAATGAGCAGTTCTTC.

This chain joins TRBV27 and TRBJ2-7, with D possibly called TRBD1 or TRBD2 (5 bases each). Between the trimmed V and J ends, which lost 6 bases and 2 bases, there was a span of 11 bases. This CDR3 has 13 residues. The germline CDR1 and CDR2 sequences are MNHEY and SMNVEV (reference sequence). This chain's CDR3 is CASRRGGAYEQYF. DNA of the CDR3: TGTGCCAGCAGACGGGGCGGCGCCTACGAGCAGTACTTC.

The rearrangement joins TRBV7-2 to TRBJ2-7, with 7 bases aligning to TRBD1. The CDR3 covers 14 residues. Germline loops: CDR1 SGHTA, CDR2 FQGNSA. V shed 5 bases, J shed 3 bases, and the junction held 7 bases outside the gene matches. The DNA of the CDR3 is TGTGCCAGCAGCCTAGGGACAGCTCTCTACGAGCAGTACTTC. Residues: CASSLGTALYEQYF.

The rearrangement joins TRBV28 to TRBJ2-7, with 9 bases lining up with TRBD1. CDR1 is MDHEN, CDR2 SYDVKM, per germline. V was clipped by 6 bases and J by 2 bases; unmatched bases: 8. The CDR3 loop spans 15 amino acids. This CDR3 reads CASSSPGQGTYEQYF. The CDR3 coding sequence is TGTGCCAGCAGCTCACCGGGACAGGGCACCTACGAGCAGTACTTC. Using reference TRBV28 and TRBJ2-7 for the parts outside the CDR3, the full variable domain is DVKVTQSSRYLVKRTGEKVFLECVQDMDHENMFWYRQDPGLGLRLIYFSYDVKMKEKGDIPEGYSVSREKKERFSLILESASTNQTSMYLCASSSPGQGTYEQYFGPGTRLTVT.

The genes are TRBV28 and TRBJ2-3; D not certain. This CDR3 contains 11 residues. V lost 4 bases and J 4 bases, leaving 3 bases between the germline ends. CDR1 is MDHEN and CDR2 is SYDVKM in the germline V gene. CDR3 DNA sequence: TGTGCCAGCAGTTACCCAGATACGCAGTATTTT. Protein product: CASSYPDTQYF.

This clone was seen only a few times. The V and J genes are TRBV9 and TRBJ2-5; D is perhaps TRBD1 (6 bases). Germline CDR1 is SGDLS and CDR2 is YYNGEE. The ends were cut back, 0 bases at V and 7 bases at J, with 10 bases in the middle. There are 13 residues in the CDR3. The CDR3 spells CASSVEDSGTQYF. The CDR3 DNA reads TGTGCCAGCAGCGTAGAGGACAGCGGGACCCAGTACTTC.

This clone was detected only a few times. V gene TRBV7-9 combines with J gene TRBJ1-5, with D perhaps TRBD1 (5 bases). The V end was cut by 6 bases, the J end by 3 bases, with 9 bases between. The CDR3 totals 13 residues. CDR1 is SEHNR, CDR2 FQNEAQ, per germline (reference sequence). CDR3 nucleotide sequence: TGTGCCAGCAGGAGAGGGGACAATCAGCCCCAGCATTTT. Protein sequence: CASRRGDNQPQHF.

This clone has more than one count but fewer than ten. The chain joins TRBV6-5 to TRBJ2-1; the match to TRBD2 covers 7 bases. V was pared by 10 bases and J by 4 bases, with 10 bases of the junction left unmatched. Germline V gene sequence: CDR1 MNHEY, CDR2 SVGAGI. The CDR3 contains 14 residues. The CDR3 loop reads CATTLADGYNEQFF. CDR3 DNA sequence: TGTGCCACCACCCTAGCGGATGGTTACAATGAGCAGTTCTTC.

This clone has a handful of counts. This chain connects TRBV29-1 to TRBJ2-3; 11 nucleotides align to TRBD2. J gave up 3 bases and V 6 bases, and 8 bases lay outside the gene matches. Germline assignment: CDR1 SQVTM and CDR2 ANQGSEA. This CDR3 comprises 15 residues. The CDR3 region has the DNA TGCAGCGTGGGTAGCGGGAGGGCCGTGACAGATACGCAGTATTTT. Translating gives CSVGSGRAVTDTQYF.

The CDR3 DNA reads TGTGCCAGCAGCCCCCCGGACAGGGGGGCAGATACGCAGTATTTT. It is translated as CASSPPDRGADTQYF. The chain uses TRBV7-2 and TRBJ2-3; 10 bases fit TRBD1. The V gene's germline CDR1 is SGHTA and CDR2 FQGNSA. The CDR3 spans 15 residues. Unmatched junction bases numbered 6, after V lost 5 bases and J lost 4 bases. Filled out from reference TRBV7-2 and TRBJ2-3, the complete variable domain reads GAGVSQSPSNKVTEKGKDVELRCDPISGHTALYWYRQSLGQGLEFLIYFQGNSAPDKSGLPSDRFSAERTGGSVSTLTIQRTQQEDSAVYLCASSPPDRGADTQYFGPGTRLTVL.

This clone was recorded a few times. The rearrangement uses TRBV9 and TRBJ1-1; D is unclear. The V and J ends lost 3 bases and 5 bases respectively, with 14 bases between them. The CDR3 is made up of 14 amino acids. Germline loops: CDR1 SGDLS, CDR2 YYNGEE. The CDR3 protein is CASSAGSLGTEAFF. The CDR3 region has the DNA TGTGCCAGCAGCGCAGGCTCTTTGGGGACTGAAGCTTTCTTT. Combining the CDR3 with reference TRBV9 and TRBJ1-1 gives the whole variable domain DSGVTQTPKHLITATGQRVTLRCSPRSGDLSVYWYQQSLDQGLQFLIQYYNGEERAKGNILERFSAQQFPDLHSELNLSSLELGDSALYFCASSAGSLGTEAFFGQGTRLTVV.